This T cell receptor beta chain derives from a study of CXCR3-negative and CXCR3-positive naive CD8 T cells. Study-level background: The libraries yielded 130 million to 150 million TRB reads, about 1.5 +/- 0.3 million each. Study-wide points: With respect to TRBV-TRBJ usage, naive CXCR3-negative and CXCR3-positive cells were similar; memory differed.

The libraries of TRB cDNA were prepared using 5' RACE with UMI labels. TCRdb derives one entry per CDR3 protein from the 5' RACE reads, leaving out DNA. The listing records some 130,000 distinct CDR3 sequences. Germline CDR1 MNHEY, CDR2 SVGEGT. This CDR3 has 15 residues. Naive CD8+ T cells displayed a CD45RO-CCR7+CD27+CD95- phenotype. Notes on this clonotype: The target antigen is unknown.

Sequenced material: naive CXCR3- CD8+ T cells from blood. Subset denoted: CD45RO-CCR7+CD27+CD95- naive CD8+ T cells lacking CXCR3 (TNR3-). This TCR was sampled from a human donor in good health. Some clones in this sample may be carry-over from other donors' samples. The V and J genes are TRBV6-2 or TRBV6-3 and TRBJ2-5; TCRdb reports TRBD1, a call that lacks DNA to check it against. The CDR3 protein is CASSSTGSRWENQYF.